These T cell receptor beta chains were read from a single sample in a study of cytomegalovirus exposure and HLA in healthy donors. Here immunoSEQ multiplex PCR was the method, and the copy in TCRdb shows in-frame clones only, minus some. Of around 150,000 clones in the sample, around nine tenths were seen once. Material: PBMCs. The receptors here all came from a woman in her 30s in good health and CMV-seronegative. CDR3s include the opening cysteine and the closing phenylalanine or tryptophan. A D gene is named only where the DNA matches it firmly. Size tells how often a clone was seen (once, few, many) or the class of an expanded clone, and some rows leave it out.

J	size	length	D	V	DNA	CDR3
TRBJ2-1	.	12	.	TRBV5-1	TGCGCCAGCAGCTTGACAGACAATGAGCAGTTCTTC	CASSLTDNEQFF
TRBJ2-1	.	15	.	TRBV9	TGTGCCAGCAGCGTAGGTGTAGTCTCCTACAATGAGCAGTTCTTC	CASSVGVVSYNEQFF
TRBJ1-1	.	13	.	TRBV29-1	TGCAGCGTTGTTGCGGGGGCAAACACTGAAGCTTTCTTT	CSVVAGANTEAFF
TRBJ2-1	once	16	TRBD1	TRBV4-1	TGCGCCAGCAGCAATCCCGGGACAGGGCCATCGAATGAGCAGTTCTTC	CASSNPGTGPSNEQFF
TRBJ1-2	.	13	.	TRBV5-1	TGCGCCAGCAGCTTTTCCGCTAACTATGGCTACACCTTC	CASSFSANYGYTF
TRBJ1-1	.	15	TRBD1	TRBV11-2	TGTGCCAGCAGCTTAGGCACAGGGGGGTACACTGAAGCTTTTTTT	CASSLGTGGYTEAFF
TRBJ1-5	.	15	.	TRBV7-6	TGTGCCAGCAGCTTAGGCTTGACTGGGTCTGGGCCCCAGCATTTT	CASSLGLTGSGPQHF
TRBJ2-1	few	14	.	TRBV2	TGTGCCAGCCGGGGACTCCAAGGATTGAATGAGCAGTTCTTC	CASRGLQGLNEQFF
TRBJ1-1	.	16	.	TRBV9	TGTGCCAGCAGCGTAGACAATGGCGGAGGGAACACTGAAGCTTTCTTT	CASSVDNGGGNTEAFF
TRBJ2-7	.	14	TRBD1	TRBV5-1	TGCGCCAGCAGCGTCGGGACAGGAGCCTACGAGCAGTACTTC	CASSVGTGAYEQYF
TRBJ1-6	once	15	.	TRBV5-6	TGTGCCAGCAGCGCCGGGACACCGTCTAATTCACCCCTCCACTTT	CASSAGTPSNSPLHF
TRBJ1-1	once	13	.	TRBV7-7	TGTGCCAGCAGCTTATCACAGAACACTGAAGCTTTCTTT	CASSLSQNTEAFF
TRBJ1-6	few	15	.	TRBV9	TGTGCCAGCAGCGTAGCGGACATCGATAATTCACCCCTCCACTTT	CASSVADIDNSPLHF
TRBJ1-5	few	17	.	TRBV5-5	TGTGCCAGCAGCTTAAGCTCTTCACTGTTTAGCAATCAGCCCCAGCATTTT	CASSLSSSLFSNQPQHF
TRBJ2-7	.	19	TRBD2	TRBV11-2	TGTGCCAGCAGCTTAGGGACTAGCGGGGCCGTACTCCTTGTCCACGAGCAGTACTTC	CASSLGTSGAVLLVHEQYF
TRBJ2-1	.	18	TRBD2	TRBV5-1	TGCGCCAGCAGCCCCCCGGGGGGGCGTATGCTCTCCTACAATGAGCAGTTCTTC	CASSPPGGRMLSYNEQFF